A single sample gave rise to the 13 T cell receptor beta chains below, sequenced in a study of shared clonotypes between healthy human individuals (dated by TCRdb to the early 2020s). Receptors were amplified or captured by the immunoSEQ multiplex PCR assay. In its TCRdb copy, this immuneACCESS table keeps in-frame sequences only and misses some clones. Where compared with another copy, unresolved V genes explain less than half of these, and the others have no known cause. This sample is represented by 2 million to 2.5 million clones; less than 95% of them were singletons. The ten largest make up about 0.36% of the sample. Sequencing input: naive CD4+ T cells from PBMCs. The meaning of the sample's cell subset or site label: CD45RA+ positively selected. These receptors all stem from a young man in good health. Some clones in this sample may be carry-over from other donors' samples.

This chain's CDR3 is CASSWGLPVGGYTF. As DNA, the CDR3 is TGTGCCAGCAGCTGGGGACTTCCCGTGGGCGGCTACACCTTC. The V and J genes are TRBV7-2 and TRBJ1-2; D is perhaps TRBD1 (5 bases). Germline assignment: CDR1 SGHTA and CDR2 FQGNSA. Trimming shortened V by 4 bases and J by 8 bases, and 17 bases separated the two germline ends. The CDR3 has 14 amino acids.

In regard to this clone: This sample also contains other DNA sequences that code for the same CDR3. V gene TRBV5-1 combines with J gene TRBJ2-1; 7 bases line up with TRBD1. CDR3 size: 15 residues. The ends lost 0 bases at V and 1 base at J; junction bases unmatched: 1. Germline lookup yields CDR1 SGHRS and CDR2 YFSETQ. CDR3 amino acids: CASSLGTGSYNEQFF. CDR3 DNA sequence: TGCGCCAGCAGCTTGGGGACAGGTTCCTACAATGAGCAGTTCTTC.

On this clone itself: The same CDR3 is also encoded by other DNA sequences in this sample. DNA of the CDR3: TGTGCCAGCAGCTTGGGACACAGGAACACTGAAGCTTTCTTT. Its translation: CASSLGHRNTEAFF. V is TRBV5-6 and J is TRBJ1-1; no firm D call. The germline V gene has CDR1 SGHDT and CDR2 YYEEEE. The ends were cut back, 0 bases at V and 1 base at J, with 7 bases in the middle. CDR3 length equals 14 residues.

The chain has TRBV4-2 and TRBJ1-2; 7 nucleotides agree with TRBD1. The CDR3 sequence is 18 residues long. The V and J ends lost 1 base and 6 bases, in that order; junction bases with no gene match: 17. The V gene's germline CDR1 is LGHNA and CDR2 YNFKEQ. The CDR3 loop reads CASSQVDGTAGVENGYTF. Written as DNA, the CDR3 is TGTGCCAGCAGCCAAGTGGACGGGACAGCCGGGGTGGAAAATGGCTACACCTTC.

This chain connects TRBV28 to TRBJ2-4; D is unresolved. V lost 2 bases to trimming and J lost 3 bases, with 11 bases between them. Germline V gene sequence: CDR1 MDHEN, CDR2 SYDVKM. This CDR3 is 15 amino acids long. The CDR3 protein is CASSLSRPNKNIQYF. Written as DNA, the CDR3 is TGTGCCAGCAGTTTAAGTAGACCAAACAAAAACATTCAGTACTTC.

This clone occurred a few times. The sample has other DNA sequences that encode this CDR3 too. V usage is TRBV10-3 and J usage is TRBJ1-2; tentative D call: TRBD1 (6 bases). Looked up from germline, CDR1 is ENHRY and CDR2 is SYGVKD. V was shortened by 0 bases and J by 4 bases, with 6 bases between the two germline ends. This CDR3 comprises 13 residues. CDR3 DNA: TGTGCCATCAGTGAGTCCAGGGGCTATGGCTACACCTTC. This encodes CAISESRGYGYTF.

This rearrangement joins TRBV6-5 to TRBJ2-7; 11 positions agree with TRBD2. J lost 5 bases, V lost 6 bases, and 9 bases had no gene match. Germline assignment: CDR1 MNHEY and CDR2 SVGAGI. CDR3 length: 15 amino acids. In nucleotides, the CDR3 is TGTGCCAGCAGACCCACTAGCGGGAGATTCCACGAGCAGTACTTC. Residues: CASRPTSGRFHEQYF.

The CDR3 DNA follows: TGCGCCAGCAGCTTACTGACAGGGGTCAACTATGGCTACACCTTC. Translated: CASSLLTGVNYGYTF. The rearrangement joins TRBV5-1 to TRBJ1-2; 8 positions match TRBD1. With 2 bases clipped from V and 2 bases from J, the junction kept 5 bases outside the gene matches. Per germline, CDR1 SGHRS and CDR2 YFSETQ. This CDR3 has 15 amino acids.

The V and J genes are TRBV28 and TRBJ1-1; D is uncertain. CDR1 is MDHEN, CDR2 SYDVKM, per germline. Trimming cost V 6 bases and J 4 bases, with 21 bases left between them. The CDR3 has 16 residues. The CDR3 sequence: CASSNPRGRLGTEAFF. As DNA, the CDR3 is TGTGCCAGCAGCAACCCCCGAGGCAGGCTCGGCACTGAAGCTTTCTTT.

This clone occurred once. Written as DNA, the CDR3 is TGCGCCAGCACTAGCGGGTCGGGCACAGATACGCAGTATTTT. It yields the protein CASTSGSGTDTQYF. V gene TRBV10-2 combines with J gene TRBJ2-3; 8 bases align to TRBD2. Germline V gene lookup returns CDR1 WSHSY and CDR2 SAAADI. The CDR3 contains 14 residues. With V trimmed by 7 bases and J by 1 base, 4 bases remained unmatched.

The chain joins TRBV9 to TRBJ1-1; no definite D call. The length of the CDR3 is 15 residues. Germline-derived CDR1 and CDR2 are SGDLS and YYNGEE. With 0 bases removed from V and 1 base from J, the gap between germline ends came to 10 bases. CDR3 loop: CASSVAAASNTEAFF. The CDR3 nucleotides read TGTGCCAGCAGCGTAGCGGCAGCCTCGAACACTGAAGCTTTCTTT.

The chain carries TRBV7-7 and TRBJ1-4, with D uncertain. CDR3 length: 19 residues. CDR1 is SSHAT, CDR2 FNYEAQ, per germline (reference sequence). V lost 1 base, J lost 0 bases, and 18 bases lay in between. CDR3 residues: CASSLVNGPIVATNEKLFF. In DNA form, the CDR3 reads TGTGCCAGCAGCTTAGTTAACGGGCCCATAGTTGCAACTAATGAAAAACTGTTTTTT.

Note on this clone: Other DNA sequences in this sample translate to the same CDR3. The genes are TRBV29-1 and TRBJ1-2; no clear D gene. V lost 5 bases, J lost 3 bases, and 4 bases lay in between. CDR3 length: 10 residues. Germline V gives CDR1 SQVTM, CDR2 ANQGSEA. The CDR3 spells CSVLDYGYTF. The CDR3 region has the DNA TGCAGCGTTCTTGACTATGGCTACACCTTC.